What follows is one T cell receptor beta chain and its context. It has no known antigen specificity. No base quality information exists; no much larger clone differs at one position. TCRbeta CDR3 regions were amplified from genomic DNA using the immunoSEQ Assay, a bias-controlled multiplex PCR. As for the authors' bioinformatics: The number of nucleated cells in each sample was estimated from the amplification of reference gene primers within the assay. To quantify the absolute abundance of each unique TCRbeta CDR3 rearrangement, sequence reads were collapsed and filtered. For each sample, productive Simpson clonality was calculated as the square root of Simpson's diversity index over productive rearrangements. In its TCRdb copy, this immuneACCESS table keeps in-frame sequences only and misses some clones. Where compared with another copy, unresolved V genes explain less than half of these, and the others have no known cause. That table is the source of V, J and clone size, and D and trimming were worked out from the DNA. For this sample there are over 70,000 clones; more than 85% appear just once. Together, the top ten hold 2.5% to 3% of the sample.

In Seattle, one collaborating source enrolled patients while the infection was active and tracked those patients longitudinally over the course of disease. The collaborating institutions used their own protocols to collect whole blood in K2EDTA tubes. For TCRbeta analysis, collaborators shipped samples as frozen whole blood, isolated PBMCs, or DNA extracted from either of those sample types. These data originate in a study of blood T cell repertoires in COVID-19 (TCRdb year 2020). Broadly, across the study: Samples from collaborators originated in the United States, Italy and Spain and spanned both the acute and convalescent phases of COVID-19. Where available, HLA class I and class II types were taken from metadata supplied by the sample provider and were not determined by assay-based typing. Deeply sampled blood TCRbeta repertoires from subjects exposed to, actively infected with, or recovered from COVID-19 were included in the dataset. The prospective study material was composed of cDNA or gDNA derived from T cells, B-cell-depleted T cells, or PBMCs. The repertoires were released in a freely available public database meant as a resource for research on the immune response to SARS-CoV-2. The sample metadata nearly always contained a de-identified subject ID, COVID-19 status, age in years and sex. The samples were drawn from two sources: the first 160 participants of the ongoing ImmuneRACE study, and 1,254 subjects contributed by 6 global collaborators.

What the work shows at the level of the full study, not this receptor alone: Clinical and demographic metadata were provided uncurated, with the amount varying by source and participant.

Sample: peripheral blood. The clonotype comes from a man aged 50 to 59 with COVID-19, enrolled during active disease.

DNA sequence: TGTGCCAGCAGCTCCTCCCCGGCAGGCTCCTACGAGCAGTACTTC. Its translation reads: CASSSSPAGSYEQYF. The chain links TRBV5-4 with TRBJ2-7, with no D gene named confidently. Trimming costs V 3 bases and J 0 bases, and their ends lie 13 bases apart. Including the terminal cysteine and phenylalanine, the CDR3 comprises 15 residues. Here the CDR3 DNA is all that survives: 45 bases in frame from base 1. The germline V gene (reference sequence) specifies SGHNT as CDR1 and YYREEE as CDR2.